The next 9 T cell receptor beta chains were all read from a single sample in a study of blood T cell repertoires in COVID-19. Using immunoSEQ multiplex PCR, the repertoire was profiled, and TCRdb retains in-frame clones only, with some absent. The repertoire includes about 380,000 clones, less than 90% of them detected once, and about 2.7% sits in the top ten. Sample: PBMCs or T cells enriched from blood (not recorded which). The receptors stem from a young woman who had recovered from COVID-19.

This rearrangement joins TRBV10-3 to TRBJ2-3; D is perhaps TRBD1 (6 bases). Trimming cost V 10 bases and J 3 bases, with 17 bases left between them. This CDR3 comprises 14 residues. The germline V gene has CDR1 ENHRY and CDR2 SYGVKD. In nucleotides, the CDR3 is TGTGCCACCGAGGACAGAAAGGGGACAGATACGCAGTATTTT. Translation gives CATEDRKGTDTQYF.

The chain employs TRBV15 and TRBJ2-2, with 8 bases lining up with TRBD1. Per the germline V gene, CDR1 is LNHNV and CDR2 is YYDKDF (reference sequence). Trimming removed 1 base from V and 4 bases from J; junction bases left unmatched: 8. The CDR3 runs 17 residues. This chain's CDR3 is CATSRAAQGAGTGELFF. The CDR3 region has the DNA TGTGCCACCAGCAGAGCAGCCCAGGGGGCGGGCACCGGGGAGCTGTTTTTT.

V is TRBV29-1 and J is TRBJ2-1; possible D gene TRBD1, 5 bases. V lost 4 bases and J 4 bases, leaving 14 bases between the germline ends. This CDR3 spans 14 amino acids. In germline, CDR1 is SQVTM, CDR2 ANQGSEA. The CDR3 DNA reads as TGCAGCGTTGCCTGGACAACGAGGTACAATGAGCAGTTCTTC. Protein: CSVAWTTRYNEQFF.

This sequence joins TRBV10-3 and TRBJ1-1; 8 nucleotides agree with TRBD1. The CDR3 covers 16 residues. Trimming cost V 0 bases and J 0 bases; bases outside gene matches: 3. Germline values: CDR1 ENHRY, CDR2 SYGVKD. This chain's CDR3 is CAISESDRAMNTEAFF. CDR3 sequence (DNA): TGTGCCATCAGTGAGTCGGACAGGGCGATGAACACTGAAGCTTTCTTT.

This rearrangement joins TRBV5-4 to TRBJ1-6; 8 nucleotides line up with TRBD1. V shed 0 bases and J 8 bases; nucleotides not matched to a gene: 1. Germline V gene lookup returns CDR1 SGHNT and CDR2 YYREEE (reference sequence). The CDR3 runs 14 residues. The DNA for the CDR3 is TGTGCCAGCAGCTTGGACAGGGGGGATTCACCCCTCCACTTT. Its translation is CASSLDRGDSPLHF.

J is TRBJ2-3 and V is TRBV7-2; no reliable D call. This CDR3 comprises 13 residues. Trimming removed 5 bases from V and 6 bases from J, with 12 bases in between. Germline V gives CDR1 SGHTA, CDR2 FQGNSA. CDR3 nucleotides: TGTGCCAGCAGCCGCGGTTTTGGGGATACGCAGTATTTT. This encodes CASSRGFGDTQYF. Looking up the rest from reference TRBV7-2 and TRBJ2-3 gives the full variable domain: GAGVSQSPSNKVTEKGKDVELRCDPISGHTALYWYRQSLGQGLEFLIYFQGNSAPDKSGLPSDRFSAERTGGSVSTLTIQRTQQEDSAVYLCASSRGFGDTQYFGPGTRLTVL.

The J gene is TRBJ2-7, the V gene TRBV27; 9 bases agree with TRBD1. V dropped 7 bases and J dropped 5; count of bases not matched to a gene: 9. CDR3 length equals 14 residues. The germline CDR1 and CDR2 sequences are MNHEY and SMNVEV (reference sequence). CDR3 protein: CASNRGTGTNEQYF. Written as DNA, the CDR3 is TGTGCCAGCAACCGAGGGACAGGGACTAACGAGCAGTACTTC.

The chain recombines TRBV19 with TRBJ2-1, with TRBD2 matching 7 bases. This CDR3 comprises 17 residues. Unmatched junction bases numbered 14, after V lost 3 bases and J lost 6 bases. The germline gives CDR1 LNHDA, CDR2 SQIVND (reference sequence). The CDR3 DNA reads as TGTGCCAGTAGTATCAAACTAGCGCGTTTAGGTGGCAATGAGCAGTTCTTC. Amino acid sequence: CASSIKLARLGGNEQFF.

The V gene is TRBV13, the J gene TRBJ2-7, with TRBD1 matching over 7 bases. This CDR3 has 16 amino acids. Germline V CDR1 and CDR2: PRHDT, FYEKMQ (reference sequence). V trimming: 5 bases; J trimming: 6 bases; junction bases outside the gene matches: 16. The CDR3 DNA follows: TGTGCCAGCAGCCCCCTCGGACAGGCGATCCCTTCCGAGCAGTACTTC. Translation: CASSPLGQAIPSEQYF.